This entry lists 27 T cell receptor beta chains sequenced from one sample in a study of T cell clonotyping in hematopoietic cell transplantation (dated by TCRdb to the early 2020s). Library construction relied on the immunoSEQ multiplex PCR assay. TCRdb retrieved this table from immuneACCESS and kept in-frame rearrangements only. Not all clones are present; in checked studies, unresolved V genes account for under half, and no reason is known for the remainder. Present in this sample are more than 25,000 clones, 60% to 80% of which were seen just once. Of the sample, about 6% falls within the top ten clones. This specimen's time point label, per the study, means: recipient sample about 28 days before transplant, after cytoreduction. Sequenced here: peripheral blood mononuclear cells, sampled before stem cell transplant. The receptors stem from a man in his forties or fifties with myelodysplastic syndrome. Some clones in this sample may be carry-over from other donors' samples.

The genes are TRBV28 and TRBJ1-1, with TRBD1 matching 9 bases. J was trimmed by 4 bases and V by 6 bases; bases with no gene match: 6. This CDR3 region has 14 residues. Germline V gene sequence: CDR1 MDHEN, CDR2 SYDVKM. CDR3 amino acids: CASSYLTGGTEAFF. Written as DNA, the CDR3 is TGTGCCAGCAGCTACCTGACAGGGGGCACTGAAGCTTTCTTT.

The rearrangement joins TRBV30 to TRBJ2-1; 9 positions agree with TRBD1. The germline V gene has CDR1 GTSNPN and CDR2 SVGIG (reference sequence). This CDR3 spans 13 amino acids. With V trimmed by 8 bases and J by 4 bases, 6 bases remained unmatched. The CDR3: CARAGTGYNEQFF. As DNA, the CDR3 is TGTGCCAGAGCCGGGACAGGGTACAATGAGCAGTTCTTC.

The CDR3 nucleotides read TGTGCCTGGAGCTCCGGGGGCAGGAGCAATCAGCCCCAGCATTTT. It specifies CAWSSGGRSNQPQHF. The V call is TRBV30, the J call TRBJ1-5; possibly TRBD1 for D (6 bases). Trimming stripped 3 bases from V and 1 base from J, with 13 bases between. Germline CDR1 GTSNPN, CDR2 SVGIG (reference sequence). This CDR3 contains 15 residues.

V and J are TRBV29-1 and TRBJ2-1, with TRBD2 matching over 11 bases. Trimming took 1 base from V and 0 from J; bases not matched to a gene: 20. The length of the CDR3 is 22 residues. CDR1 is SQVTM and CDR2 is ANQGSEA in the germline V gene. The CDR3 protein is CSVEGRDQTRLAGGDSYNEQFF. CDR3 DNA: TGCAGCGTTGAAGGTAGAGACCAAACACGGCTAGCGGGAGGTGACTCCTACAATGAGCAGTTCTTC.

The V gene is TRBV2, the J gene TRBJ1-2; a weak D match, TRBD1 (5 bases). This CDR3 contains 12 residues. Looked up from germline, CDR1 is SNHLY and CDR2 is FYNNEI. Trimming cost V 6 bases and J 8 bases, with 13 bases left between them. DNA of the CDR3: TGTGCCAGCAGGGGGACGGCGAGCGGCTACACCTTC. Its translation: CASRGTASGYTF.

The genes are TRBV19 and TRBJ2-7; 9 bases align to TRBD1. Unmatched junction bases numbered 6, after V lost 8 bases and J lost 1 base. The CDR3 covers 14 residues. Germline loops: CDR1 LNHDA, CDR2 SQIVND (reference sequence). CDR3 sequence reads: CASHTGTGSYEQYF. CDR3 nucleotide sequence: TGTGCCAGTCATACCGGGACAGGGTCCTACGAGCAGTACTTC.

The chain combines TRBV6-5 with TRBJ1-5; no clear D gene. Germline V lookup: CDR1 MNHEY, CDR2 SVGAGI. The CDR3 loop spans 14 amino acids. Trimming took off 2 bases at V and 8 bases at J, with 13 bases between the two ends. The CDR3 DNA follows: TGTGCCAGCAGTTACAAGTCTCGGAGTGAGCCCCAGCATTTT. Amino acid sequence: CASSYKSRSEPQHF.

This chain uses TRBV5-6 with TRBJ2-3, with D hard to call. The CDR3 runs 15 residues. Per germline, CDR1 SGHDT and CDR2 YYEEEE. With 0 bases removed from V and 1 base from J, the gap between germline ends came to 9 bases. The CDR3 coding sequence is TGTGCCAGCAGCTTGGGAACAGTCGGCACAGATACGCAGTATTTT. Its translation is CASSLGTVGTDTQYF.

In this sample, this clone turned up a few times. The gene calls are TRBV15 and TRBJ2-7; the D is unclear. CDR3 size: 12 residues. Deletions cut 3 bases from V and 7 bases from J, with 10 bases between. Germline assignment: CDR1 LNHNV and CDR2 YYDKDF (reference sequence). CDR3 in DNA: TGTGCCACCAGCAGGAGAACCTCGGAGCAGTACTTC. It is translated as CATSRRTSEQYF.

CDR3 protein: CASSLVGLAGETQYF. Here the CDR3 DNA reads TGTGCCAGCAGCTTAGTGGGACTAGCGGGAGAGACCCAGTACTTC. V usage is TRBV7-2 and J usage is TRBJ2-5, with 12 bases fitting TRBD2. The CDR3 sequence is 15 residues long. CDR1 is SGHTA, CDR2 FQGNSA, per germline. The junction had 1 base not matched to a gene; V was cut back by 1 base and J by 4 bases.

The V gene is TRBV28, the J gene TRBJ2-1; no clear D gene. Germline CDR1 MDHEN, CDR2 SYDVKM. Trimming stripped 6 bases from V and 6 bases from J, with 9 bases between. The CDR3 runs to 12 residues. The CDR3 DNA sequence: TGTGCCAGCAGGCTACCCCGCAATGAGCAGTTCTTC. Protein: CASRLPRNEQFF.

J is TRBJ2-2 and V is TRBV9; no reliable D call. Trimming took 5 bases from V and 6 from J, leaving 5 bases between them. Germline lookup yields CDR1 SGDLS and CDR2 YYNGEE. The CDR3 runs to 11 residues. CDR3 region: CASSDSGELFF. The CDR3 bases are TGTGCCAGCAGTGATTCCGGGGAGCTGTTTTTT.

The chain carries TRBV29-1 and TRBJ2-1; TRBD1 matches 8 bases. The CDR3 sequence is 14 residues long. With V trimmed by 6 bases and J by 3 bases, 7 bases remained unmatched. Per the germline V gene, CDR1 is SQVTM and CDR2 is ANQGSEA. CDR3 protein: CSVEDRDIYNEQFF. DNA for the CDR3: TGCAGCGTAGAGGACAGGGACATCTACAATGAGCAGTTCTTC.

This clone appeared a single time. J is TRBJ2-3 and V is TRBV5-6; D call uncertain. Germline-derived CDR1 and CDR2 are SGHDT and YYEEEE. Deletions cut 4 bases from V and 1 base from J, with 7 bases between. The CDR3 is made up of 13 amino acids. The CDR3 loop is CASSRRGTDTQYF. The CDR3 DNA follows: TGTGCCAGCAGCCGGCGAGGCACAGATACGCAGTATTTT.

This sequence joins TRBV11-2 and TRBJ2-5; D may match TRBD1 or TRBD2 (5 bases each). The CDR3 is made up of 15 amino acids. V shed 1 base and J shed 2 bases, with 11 bases lying between them. In germline, CDR1 is SGHAT, CDR2 FQNNGV. DNA of the CDR3: TGTGCCAGCAGCTTAGGGGGGACGGATCAAGAGACCCAGTACTTC. Protein sequence: CASSLGGTDQETQYF.

The DNA for the CDR3 is TGTGCCTGGCGGGACTACAACACCGGGGAGCTGTTTTTT. It specifies CAWRDYNTGELFF. This sequence joins TRBV30 and TRBJ2-2, with 7 bases identical to TRBD2. The germline V gene has CDR1 GTSNPN and CDR2 SVGIG (reference sequence). With 5 bases clipped from V and 2 bases from J, the junction kept 2 bases outside the gene matches. The CDR3 sequence is 13 residues long.

CDR3 in DNA: TGTGCCAGCAGGACCCTAGCGGGAGACAGCAATGAGCAGTTCTTC. This codes for CASRTLAGDSNEQFF. V is TRBV7-9 and J is TRBJ2-1; TRBD2 aligns across 10 bases. Unmatched junction bases numbered 8, after V lost 6 bases and J lost 6 bases. The CDR3 consists of 15 residues. CDR1 is SEHNR, CDR2 FQNEAQ, per germline (reference sequence).

This clone has a handful of counts. The CDR3 coding sequence is TGTGCCAGCAGTTTGGTGAGCACAGATACGCAGTATTTT. It translates to CASSLVSTDTQYF. The gene calls are TRBV28 and TRBJ2-3; D unresolved. V was shortened by 3 bases and J by 0 bases, with 4 bases between the two germline ends. Germline V lookup: CDR1 MDHEN, CDR2 SYDVKM. The CDR3 is 13 residues long.

The rearrangement joins TRBV10-3 to TRBJ1-4, with 9 nucleotides matching TRBD1. Germline CDR1 reads ENHRY; CDR2 reads SYGVKD. The CDR3 sequence is 14 residues long. V lost 6 bases, J lost 14 bases, and 13 bases stayed unmatched. CDR3 in DNA: TGTGCCATCAGCCCGGGACAGGGCGCGATTCGGCTGTTTTTT. It encodes CAISPGQGAIRLFF.

This clone has just one count. This chain uses TRBV29-1 with TRBJ1-1, with TRBD1 matching over 10 bases. With 5 bases clipped from V and 6 bases from J, the junction kept 6 bases outside the gene matches. Germline assignment: CDR1 SQVTM and CDR2 ANQGSEA. The CDR3 runs to 13 residues. The CDR3 region is CSVLGTGDAEAFF. CDR3 bases: TGCAGCGTTCTTGGGACAGGGGATGCTGAAGCTTTCTTT. Looking up the rest from reference TRBV29-1 and TRBJ1-1 gives the full variable domain: SAVISQKPSRDICQRGTSLTIQCQVDSQVTMMFWYRQQPGQSLTLIATANQGSEATYESGFVIDKFPISRPNLTFSTLTVSNMSPEDSSIYLCSVLGTGDAEAFFGQGTRLTVV.

This clone occurred a few times. The chain carries TRBV5-4 and TRBJ2-5; maybe TRBD2 (5 bases). CDR3 length: 11 amino acids. V lost 9 bases and J lost 3, with 9 bases in between. The germline gives CDR1 SGHNT, CDR2 YYREEE (reference sequence). The CDR3 spells CATIGEETQYF. The CDR3 nucleotides are TGTGCCACCATCGGGGAAGAGACCCAGTACTTC.

The table lists this clone with a count of one. The chain's CDR3 is CASSQIQYEQYF. CDR3 coding DNA: TGTGCCAGCAGCCAGATCCAATACGAGCAGTACTTC. The chain couples TRBV6-6 to TRBJ2-7; D is unresolved. The ends were cut back, 6 bases at V and 4 bases at J, with 10 bases in the middle. The CDR3 spans 12 residues. From germline, CDR1 is MNHNY and CDR2 SVGAGI (reference sequence).

V gene TRBV6-1 combines with J gene TRBJ1-1; D gene unclear. CDR1 MNHNS and CDR2 SASEGT come from the germline V gene. This CDR3 has 12 amino acids. Trimming removed 5 bases from V and 5 bases from J, with 9 bases in between. The CDR3: CASSSGMTEAFF. DNA of the CDR3: TGTGCCAGCAGTTCCGGGATGACTGAAGCTTTCTTT.

The gene calls are TRBV30 and TRBJ2-7, with D unclear. Between the trimmed V and J ends, which lost 2 bases and 7 bases, there was a span of 9 bases. The germline CDR1 and CDR2 sequences are GTSNPN and SVGIG (reference sequence). The CDR3 is made up of 11 amino acids. The chain's CDR3 is CAWSNDWEQYF. In DNA, the CDR3 is TGTGCCTGGAGTAACGACTGGGAGCAGTACTTC.

This sequence joins TRBV6-5 and TRBJ2-1, with TRBD2 as a possible D gene (5 bases). Germline V lookup: CDR1 MNHEY, CDR2 SVGAGI. The CDR3 runs 11 residues. The V and J ends lost 6 bases and 12 bases respectively, with 12 bases between them. The CDR3: CASSQGGGQFF. The DNA of the CDR3 is TGTGCCAGCAGCCAAGGCGGAGGGCAGTTCTTC.

The V call is TRBV19, the J call TRBJ1-6; TRBD1 matches at 7 bases. The CDR3 runs to 17 residues. V was clipped by 2 bases and J by 10 bases; unmatched bases: 14. The germline gives CDR1 LNHDA, CDR2 SQIVND (reference sequence). The CDR3, as DNA: TGTGCCAGTAGTATACTGGCAGGGGGACCCCCTGGGTCACCCCTCCACTTT. Translating gives CASSILAGGPPGSPLHF.

This clone was counted a few times. V is TRBV28 and J is TRBJ2-7; possible D gene TRBD2, 6 bases. The germline gives CDR1 MDHEN, CDR2 SYDVKM. The V end lost 4 bases, the J end lost 3 bases, and 16 bases lay between the germline ends. The CDR3 runs 15 residues. CDR3 DNA sequence: TGTGCCAGCAGTTCTGCCACGACTAGTTTCTACGAGCAGTACTTC. Translation gives CASSSATTSFYEQYF.